Below, 28 T cell receptor beta chains from the same sample are listed, as sequenced in a study of blood T cells in healthy people across ages. A second roughly 7 to 12 cycle PCR used barcoded and J-beta primers. TCRdb passed the 5' RACE reads through MiXCR, listing each CDR3 protein once. The table includes hundreds of thousands of distinct CDR3 sequences, around 50% detected once. Input material: blood. The source is a woman of 80 years or more in good health.

This clonotype appeared a few times. One base away lies a much larger clone, so this may be a sequencing read error. The V gene is TRBV5-6, the J gene TRBJ2-1; 7 bases fit TRBD1. The J call may be mistaken, given a closer DNA end match to TRBJ2-7. This CDR3 is built from 15 residues. Germline lookup yields CDR1 SGHDT and CDR2 YYEEEE. CDR3 region: CASSETGQSYNEQYF. CDR3 coding DNA: TGTGCCAGCAGCGAAACGGGACAGAGCTACAATGAGCAGTACTTC.

This sequence joins TRBV5-1 and TRBJ1-2; 9 nucleotides line up with TRBD1. The V gene's germline CDR1 is SGHRS and CDR2 YFSETQ. The CDR3 sequence is 14 residues long. V was clipped by 2 bases and J by 2 bases; unmatched bases: 1. The CDR3 spells CASSFTGGNYGYTF. For the CDR3, the DNA is TGCGCCAGCAGCTTTACAGGGGGCAACTATGGCTACACCTTC. Looking up the rest from reference TRBV5-1 and TRBJ1-2 gives the full variable domain: KAGVTQTPRYLIKTRGQQVTLSCSPISGHRSVSWYQQTPGQGLQFLFEYFSETQRNKGNFPGRFSGRQFSNSRSEMNVSTLELGDSALYLCASSFTGGNYGYTFGSGTRLTVV.

This clonotype was found many times. Written as DNA, the CDR3 is TGTGCCAGCAGCGCATGGGAGACCCAGTACTTC. This gives the protein CASSAWETQYF. The chain recombines TRBV7-9 with TRBJ2-5, with D hard to call. V lost 5 bases and J lost 5, with 6 bases in between. Germline loops: CDR1 SEHNR, CDR2 FQNEAQ (reference sequence). This CDR3 is 11 amino acids long.

CDR3 amino acids: CSGGVAWLGEQFF. In DNA form, the CDR3 reads TGCAGCGGTGGAGTAGCTTGGTTAGGAGAGCAGTTCTTC. V and J are TRBV29-1 and TRBJ2-1; no definite D call. V lost 7 bases and J lost 10, with 20 bases in between. CDR3 size: 13 residues. Germline V gene sequence: CDR1 SQVTM, CDR2 ANQGSEA.

In the case of this clonotype: This sequence may be a read error, since a much larger clone differs from it by one base. CDR3 loop: CATSMKGQRRYNEQFF. The CDR3, as DNA: TGTGCCACCAGCATGAAGGGGCAGAGACGTTACAATGAGCAGTTCTTC. The V call is TRBV15, the J call TRBJ2-1, with a weak D call TRBD1 (5 bases). Germline assignment: CDR1 LNHNV and CDR2 YYDKDF (reference sequence). There are 16 residues in the CDR3. The germline V and J ends were trimmed by 4 bases and 4 bases, with 17 bases remaining between them.

A note on this clonotype: Mismatch with germline at one junction end may stem from a read error. The chain has TRBV24-1 and TRBJ2-1, with unresolved D. CDR1 and CDR2 from the germline V gene are KGHDR and SFDVKD. The CDR3 has 17 residues. CDR3 in amino acids: CATPRTAATTSYNVQFF. The CDR3 DNA follows: TGTGCCACCCCGAGGACGGCAGCAACCACTTCATACAATGTGCAGTTCTTC.

This sequence joins TRBV4-3 and TRBJ1-4, with D perhaps matching TRBD1 (6 bases). Germline V CDR1 and CDR2: LGHNA, YSLEER. The ends were cut back, 6 bases at V and 8 bases at J, with 22 bases in the middle. The CDR3 is 16 amino acids. The CDR3 spells CASRPSGQGLGEKLFF. The CDR3 DNA is TGCGCCAGCAGGCCAAGTGGTCAGGGGTTAGGAGAAAAACTGTTTTTT.

This clonotype was recorded at least ten times. The CDR3 spells CASSLLAGGPDTQYF. The CDR3 DNA is TGTGCCAGCAGCTTACTAGCGGGGGGTCCAGATACGCAGTATTTT. The V gene is TRBV7-2, the J gene TRBJ2-3; 11 nucleotides align to TRBD2. CDR1 is SGHTA and CDR2 is FQGNSA in the germline V gene. V dropped 2 bases and J dropped 4; count of bases not matched to a gene: 2. The CDR3 length is 15 residues.

The chain couples TRBV29-1 to TRBJ2-3; 8 nucleotides agree with TRBD1. The CDR3 is 16 amino acids. V gave up 1 base and J gave up 3 bases; unmatched junction bases: 9. CDR1 is SQVTM, CDR2 ANQGSEA, per germline. The CDR3 DNA follows: TGCAGCGTTGAAGGCTTGGACAGGGTTGGTACAGATACGCAGTATTTT. This sequence encodes CSVEGLDRVGTDTQYF.

This clonotype is a singleton in its sample. Since a much larger clone is just one base distant, this may be a read error. This chain connects TRBV20-1 to TRBJ2-1; 8 positions agree with TRBD2. The trim removed 6 bases at V and 0 bases at J, leaving 7 bases unmatched. The CDR3 sequence is 15 residues long. Germline CDR1 is DFQATT and CDR2 is SNEGSKA (reference sequence). The CDR3 coding sequence is TGCAGTGCAAGGGTCCTAGCGGGCTCCTACAATGAGCAGTTCTTC. Translated: CSARVLAGSYNEQFF.

This clonotype showed up just once. The chain links TRBV6-5 to TRBJ1-2; 7 bases map to TRBD1. The CDR3 spans 14 residues. Germline CDR1 reads MNHEY; CDR2 reads SVGAGI. V lost 2 bases to trimming and J lost 8 bases; unmatched junction nucleotides: 8. CDR3 loop: CASSYLTGVGGYTF. CDR3 DNA: TGTGCCAGCAGTTACCTAACAGGGGTCGGCGGCTACACCTTC.

The V gene is TRBV18, the J gene TRBJ2-2; the D is unclear. Germline V gene data show CDR1 as KGHSH and CDR2 as LQKENI. The CDR3 spans 16 residues. Trimming left V 0 bases short and J 5 bases short, with 13 bases between. CDR3 coding DNA: TGTGCCAGCTCACCACCGAAGCAGACCTATACCGGGGAGCTGTTTTTT. Protein: CASSPPKQTYTGELFF. The full variable domain, in which reference TRBV18 and TRBJ2-2 provide the parts outside the CDR3, is NAGVMQNPRHLVRRRGQEARLRCSPMKGHSHVYWYRQLPEEGLKFMVYLQKENIIDESGMPKERFSAEFPKEGPSILRIQQVVRGDSAAYFCASSPPKQTYTGELFFGEGSRLTVL.

In regard to this clonotype: A read error may explain this, as a much larger clone is one base away. The chain recombines TRBV12-3 or TRBV12-4 with TRBJ2-3; D might be TRBD1 (5 bases). The CDR3 consists of 12 residues. Between the trimmed V and J ends, which lost 5 bases and 7 bases, there was a span of 10 bases. CDR3 sequence: CASSPDTNTQYF. CDR3 DNA: TGTGCCAGCAGTCCGGACACGAATACGCAGTATTTT.

With regard to this clonotype: Given a much more abundant clone one base away, this may be a read error. The chain combines TRBV9 with TRBJ2-3; D is undetermined. This CDR3 region has 15 residues. The germline V gene encodes CDR1 SGDLS and CDR2 YYNGEE. The CDR3 region is CASSVVARGTETQYF. The CDR3 nucleotides read TGTGCCAGCAGCGTAGTGGCCCGAGGCACAGAGACGCAGTATTTT.

This chain connects TRBV12-3 or TRBV12-4 to TRBJ1-5, with 7 bases matching TRBD1. The CDR3 covers 14 residues. The V segment lost 4 bases and the J segment 2 bases; nucleotides outside the gene matches: 2. The CDR3 is CASSWGTGNQPQHF. CDR3 DNA sequence: TGTGCCAGCAGTTGGGGGACAGGCAATCAGCCCCAGCATTTT.

This clonotype turned up a few times. A much larger clone is a single base away; this may be a read error. This chain links TRBV29-1 with TRBJ2-1; TRBD2 agrees at 10 bases. The better agreement between TRBJ2-7 and the DNA end casts doubt on the J call. This CDR3 comprises 14 residues. From germline, CDR1 is SQVTM and CDR2 ANQGSEA. The CDR3 DNA reads TGCAGCGCCTCGACTAGCGGGTCAAACAATGAGCAGTACTTC. Protein product: CSASTSGSNNEQYF.

This chain uses TRBV7-8 with TRBJ2-1; D perhaps matches TRBD2 (5 bases). Germline V gene sequence: CDR1 SGHVS, CDR2 FQNEAQ. CDR3 size: 16 residues. The V end was cut by 1 base, the J end by 6 bases, with 16 bases between. CDR3 amino acids: CASSLGGTGISNEQFF. The CDR3 nucleotides are TGTGCCAGCAGCTTAGGAGGCACCGGGATTAGCAATGAGCAGTTCTTC. Full variable domain (missing parts from reference TRBV7-8 and TRBJ2-1): GAGVSQSPRYKVAKRGQDVALRCDPISGHVSLFWYQQALGQGPEFLTYFQNEAQLDKSGLPSDRFFAERPEGSVSTLKIQRTQQEDSAVYLCASSLGGTGISNEQFFGPGTRLTVL.

This clonotype was detected a few times. The chain joins TRBV4-2 to TRBJ2-3, with TRBD2 identical over 9 bases. The CDR3 consists of 18 residues. V lost 0 bases to trimming and J lost 4 bases; unmatched junction nucleotides: 11. Germline CDR1 and CDR2: LGHNA and YNFKEQ. CDR3 in DNA: TGTGCCAGCAGCCAAGAAGGACTAGCGCCCGGGGGTGCAGATACGCAGTATTTT. Its translation is CASSQEGLAPGGADTQYF.

This clonotype was detected only a few times. The genes are TRBV6-6 and TRBJ1-2, with 9 bases identical to TRBD1. Germline V gene lookup returns CDR1 MNHNY and CDR2 SVGAGI (reference sequence). The CDR3 runs to 14 residues. J was trimmed by 7 bases and V by 4 bases; bases with no gene match: 7. The CDR3 is CASSFPDRGGGYTF. CDR3 nucleotide sequence: TGTGCCAGCAGTTTCCCGGACAGGGGCGGTGGCTACACCTTC.

Concerning this clonotype itself: With a much larger clone just one base away, this may be a read error. This rearrangement joins TRBV5-1 to TRBJ2-1, with TRBD1 matching over 7 bases. The DNA end favors TRBJ2-7, so the J call may be wrong. The CDR3 length is 13 residues. CDR1 is SGHRS, CDR2 YFSETQ, per germline. CDR3: CASTRDSYNEQYF. CDR3 coding DNA: TGCGCCAGCACACGGGACAGCTACAATGAGCAGTACTTC.

V is TRBV20-1 and J is TRBJ1-5; a possible D gene is TRBD1 (6 bases). CDR1 and CDR2 from the germline V gene are DFQATT and SNEGSKA (reference sequence). V gave up 0 bases and J gave up 6 bases, with 12 bases separating them. CDR3 size: 14 residues. The CDR3 coding sequence is TGCAGTGCTAGAGATAACAGGGTGGGTCAGCCCCAGCATTTT. It specifies CSARDNRVGQPQHF.

This chain uses TRBV29-1 with TRBJ2-1, with D perhaps given as TRBD1 or TRBD2 (5 bases each). CDR3 length: 12 residues. Germline lookup yields CDR1 SQVTM and CDR2 ANQGSEA. CDR3 sequence (DNA): TGCCCGCCGTGGGGACCACAGAATGAGCAGTTCTTC. It translates to CPPWGPQNEQFF.

This clonotype appeared many times. The J gene is TRBJ2-3, the V gene TRBV20-1, with 12 positions matching TRBD2. V shed 4 bases and J 4 bases; nucleotides not matched to a gene: 9. CDR3 length: 16 amino acids. Germline V lookup: CDR1 DFQATT, CDR2 SNEGSKA (reference sequence). CDR3 nucleotides: TGCAGTGCTACCGATCTAGCGGGGGGGCCCGCAGATACGCAGTATTTT. Translated: CSATDLAGGPADTQYF.

Only a few counts were recorded for this clonotype. This chain connects TRBV7-3 to TRBJ2-1, with D possibly TRBD2 on 6 matching bases. Trimming took 6 bases from V and 7 from J, leaving 13 bases between them. The germline gives CDR1 SGHTA, CDR2 FQGTGA. CDR3 length: 13 residues. In nucleotides, the CDR3 is TGTGCCAGCAGTTTCACACGGGGGAATGAGCAGTTCTTC. This gives the protein CASSFTRGNEQFF.

To note about this clonotype: This may come from a read error, since a much larger clone is one base off. The chain combines TRBV10-1 with TRBJ2-1; a weak D match, TRBD2 (5 bases). Between the trimmed V and J ends, which lost 3 bases and 9 bases, there was a span of 18 bases. CDR1 WNHNN and CDR2 SYGVQD come from the germline V gene (reference sequence). CDR3 length equals 15 residues. CDR3 sequence reads: CASSEPESGVGEQFF. CDR3 nucleotide sequence: TGCGCCAGCAGTGAACCGGAGAGCGGAGTGGGTGAGCAGTTCTTC.

This clonotype was detected a few times. The chain employs TRBV29-1 and TRBJ1-1; D ambiguous. Trimming pared 2 bases from V and 1 base from J, leaving 5 bases between. CDR1 and CDR2 (germline): SQVTM, ANQGSEA. There are 12 residues in the CDR3. In DNA form, the CDR3 reads TGCAGCGTTGAAAGGCAGAACACTGAAGCTTTCTTT. The encoded protein is CSVERQNTEAFF.

V and J are TRBV15 and TRBJ2-1; D might be TRBD1 (5 bases). Trimming removed 0 bases at V and 7 bases at J, with 13 bases between. The CDR3 runs to 15 residues. CDR1 and CDR2 from the germline V gene are LNHNV and YYDKDF (reference sequence). The CDR3 reads CATSRDPQGVNEQFF. The CDR3 DNA follows: TGTGCCACCAGCAGAGATCCCCAGGGCGTGAATGAGCAGTTCTTC.

In regard to this clonotype: A much larger clone lies one base from this, so it may be a read error. The chain combines TRBV7-2 with TRBJ1-1, with 7 bases matching TRBD1. V was pared by 8 bases and J by 9 bases, with 12 bases of the junction left unmatched. Germline values: CDR1 SGHTA, CDR2 FQGNSA. This CDR3 has 13 residues. CDR3 DNA sequence: TGTGCCAGCGGCGATAGTTCGACAGGGAAAGCTTTCTTT. It codes for CASGDSSTGKAFF.